Detailed here is one TCR beta chain. Its antigen is as yet unknown. The record originates from a study of vaccination and CD4 T cells after COVID-19. Study-wide context: The convalescents comprised six males and four females, two of them Hispanic.

Time point reported: late sampling 161 to 241 days after vaccination in a few convalescent patients. Treatment denoted: roughly nine-day PBMC culture with coronavirus spike peptide pools or control peptides (ViraFEST assay). Study-wide points: Spike mono-reactive clones accounted for 304 of the 307 vaccine-specific clones found in convalescent patients.

Oncomine TCR Beta short-read sequencing was applied to DNA from cultured CD4+ T cells. TCRdb itself ran the PCR reads through MiXCR, one entry per CDR3 protein. This table has around 19,000 distinct CDR3 sequences, 30% to 45% appearing once. This CDR3 has 12 amino acids. In germline, CDR1 is SGHNT, CDR2 YYREEE (reference sequence). V gave up 4 bases and J gave up 2 bases, with 5 bases separating them. Specimen: CD4+ T cells from blood, cultured in vitro, collected about 7 months after SARS-CoV-2 vaccination. V usage is TRBV5-4 and J usage is TRBJ2-3; no firm D call. The receptor comes from a human donor who had recovered from COVID-19. CDR3 nucleotides: TGTGCCAGCAGCGCCGCCACAGATACGCAGTATTTT. This gives the protein CASSAATDTQYF.